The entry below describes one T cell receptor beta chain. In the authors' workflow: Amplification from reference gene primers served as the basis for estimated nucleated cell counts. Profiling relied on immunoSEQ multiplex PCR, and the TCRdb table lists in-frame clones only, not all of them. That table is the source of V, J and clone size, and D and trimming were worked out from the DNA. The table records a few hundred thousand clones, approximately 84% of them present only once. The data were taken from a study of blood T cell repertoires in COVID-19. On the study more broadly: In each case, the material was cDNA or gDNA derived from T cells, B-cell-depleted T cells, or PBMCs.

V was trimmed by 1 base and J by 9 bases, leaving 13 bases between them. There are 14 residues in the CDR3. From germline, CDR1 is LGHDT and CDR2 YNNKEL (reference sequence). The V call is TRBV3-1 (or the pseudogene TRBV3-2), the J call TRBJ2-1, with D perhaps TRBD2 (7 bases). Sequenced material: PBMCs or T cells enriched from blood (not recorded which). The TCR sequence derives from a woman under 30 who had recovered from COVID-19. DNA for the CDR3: TGTGCCAGCAGCCAAGCGGGGGGCCGCGGTGAGCAGTTCTTC. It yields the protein CASSQAGGRGEQFF.